The 11 T cell receptor beta chains below come from one sample, sequenced in a study of blood T cell repertoires in COVID-19. Sequencing was performed with immunoSEQ multiplex PCR; in TCRdb, only in-frame clones are kept and a portion is missing. The table includes around 60,000 clones, 80% to 85% detected once. The specimen sequenced was peripheral blood. All receptors come from a man in his fifties or sixties with COVID-19, enrolled during active disease.

This clone was detected once. The chain recombines TRBV6-6 with TRBJ1-1, with D unresolved. This CDR3 has 14 amino acids. The V end was cut by 7 bases, the J end by 7 bases, with 19 bases between. Germline V gene data show CDR1 as MNHNY and CDR2 as SVGAGI (reference sequence). The CDR3 region is CASTMDGEGGEAFF. CDR3 bases: TGTGCCAGCACCATGGACGGGGAAGGTGGTGAAGCTTTCTTT.

The table lists this clone with many counts. The chain combines TRBV19 with TRBJ1-1; 7 nucleotides agree with TRBD1. Germline-derived CDR1 and CDR2 are LNHDA and SQIVND (reference sequence). The CDR3 runs to 13 residues. Unmatched junction bases numbered 2, after V lost 6 bases and J lost 1 base. The CDR3 loop is CASSRTGNTEAFF. DNA for the CDR3: TGTGCCAGTAGCCGGACAGGGAACACTGAAGCTTTCTTT.

This chain joins TRBV28 and TRBJ2-5; D is possibly TRBD2 (6 bases). Looked up from germline, CDR1 is MDHEN and CDR2 is SYDVKM. Trimming cost V 5 bases and J 5 bases, with 12 bases left between them. This CDR3 is 13 amino acids long. The CDR3 loop is CASSGGGLETQYF. In DNA form, the CDR3 reads TGTGCCAGCAGTGGGGGAGGACTTGAGACCCAGTACTTC. The full variable domain, in which reference TRBV28 and TRBJ2-5 provide the parts outside the CDR3, is DVKVTQSSRYLVKRTGEKVFLECVQDMDHENMFWYRQDPGLGLRLIYFSYDVKMKEKGDIPEGYSVSREKKERFSLILESASTNQTSMYLCASSGGGLETQYFGPGTRLLVL.

The genes are TRBV14 and TRBJ2-7; D call uncertain. Germline V gives CDR1 SGHDN, CDR2 FVKESK. The CDR3 sequence is 13 residues long. The germline V and J ends were trimmed by 0 bases and 3 bases, with 6 bases remaining between them. DNA of the CDR3: TGTGCCAGCAGCCAAGATCTCGGCTACGAGCAGTACTTC. As protein: CASSQDLGYEQYF.

The J gene is TRBJ2-3, the V gene TRBV5-1; D gene ambiguous. This CDR3 region has 14 residues. V was cut by 0 bases and J by 2 bases, with 7 bases left in between. The germline V gene encodes CDR1 SGHRS and CDR2 YFSETQ. CDR3 nucleotides: TGCGCCAGCAGCTTGGACTACCTCACAGATACGCAGTATTTT. Amino acids: CASSLDYLTDTQYF.

This clone was picked up a small number of times. The CDR3 loop is CASRPVDRDSQNTEAFF. The CDR3 nucleotides read TGTGCCTCCAGACCTGTAGACCGGGACAGCCAGAACACTGAAGCTTTCTTT. The chain uses TRBV30 and TRBJ1-1; 7 bases match TRBD1. Per germline, CDR1 GTSNPN and CDR2 SVGIG (reference sequence). The V and J ends lost 7 bases and 1 base, in that order; junction bases with no gene match: 18. The CDR3 extends over 17 amino acids. Filled out from reference TRBV30 and TRBJ1-1, the complete variable domain reads SQTIHQWPATLVQPVGSPLSLECTVEGTSNPNLYWYRQAAGRGLQLLFYSVGIGQISSEVPQNLSASRPQDRQFILSSKKLLLSDSGFYLCASRPVDRDSQNTEAFFGQGTRLTVV.

The V call is TRBV7-9, the J call TRBJ2-1, with D possibly TRBD2 on 6 matching bases. CDR1 is SEHNR, CDR2 FQNEAQ, per germline (reference sequence). V dropped 2 bases and J dropped 4 bases, with 15 bases sitting between them. The CDR3 is 16 amino acids. This chain's CDR3 is CASSLQQRRGYNEQFF. For the CDR3, the DNA is TGTGCCAGCAGCTTACAACAGCGGAGGGGTTACAATGAGCAGTTCTTC.

Relative to its sample, this clone is medium-sized. The genes are TRBV4-1 and TRBJ1-6; a weak D match, TRBD1 (6 bases). Germline lookup yields CDR1 MGHRA and CDR2 YSYEKL. The CDR3 length is 18 residues. V was cut by 5 bases and J by 9 bases, with 26 bases left in between. The CDR3 protein is CASSSAPLIGTLGSPLHF. CDR3 DNA: TGCGCCAGCAGCTCTGCCCCACTAATCGGGACACTCGGTTCACCCCTCCACTTT.

The V call is TRBV12-3 or TRBV12-4, the J call TRBJ1-1; D is unresolved. The CDR3 runs 12 residues. Trimming removed 2 bases from V and 5 bases from J, with 6 bases in between. Here the CDR3 DNA reads TGTGCCAGCAGTTTAACCAGAACTGAAGCTTTCTTT. Protein: CASSLTRTEAFF.

V and J are TRBV7-2 and TRBJ1-5; unclear D gene. V lost 5 bases and J 5 bases, leaving 13 bases between the germline ends. Germline-derived CDR1 and CDR2 are SGHTA and FQGNSA. CDR3 length: 14 amino acids. CDR3: CASSHSLGYQPQHF. The CDR3 region has the DNA TGTGCCAGCAGCCACTCCTTGGGCTATCAGCCCCAGCATTTT.

As DNA, the CDR3 is TGTGCCACCCACCAGGACAGGGATGGCTACACCTTC. This codes for CATHQDRDGYTF. The J gene is TRBJ1-2, the V gene TRBV24-1; 8 bases agree with TRBD1. Trimming took 9 bases from V and 6 from J; bases not matched to a gene: 5. CDR3 size: 12 residues. Germline V gene lookup returns CDR1 KGHDR and CDR2 SFDVKD.